This T cell receptor beta chain was observed in a study of shared clonotypes between healthy human individuals. Profiling relied on immunoSEQ multiplex PCR, and the TCRdb table lists in-frame clones only, not all of them. In the table there are some 680,000 clones, less than 80% of which are singletons. This CDR3 is 13 amino acids long. The V and J ends lost 1 base and 7 bases, in that order; junction bases with no gene match: 2. Per the germline V gene, CDR1 is SNHLY and CDR2 is FYNNEI. HIV-negative, healthy adults without recent acute infections or vaccinations were the donors. The chain employs TRBV2 and TRBJ2-7; 9 bases are shared with TRBD2. The origin of this receptor is a woman aged 25 to 45 in good health. Sequenced: memory CD4+ T cells sorted from blood. Subset noted: CD45RA-negative fraction. The CDR3 bases are TGTGCCAGCAGTGAAGAGACTAGCGGAGAGCAGTACTTC. Translated: CASSEETSGEQYF.